The clone carrying this T cell receptor beta chain has at least ten counts. Its specificity is not known. It was RNA transcripts that yielded the amplified TCR beta CDR3 regions. TCR CDR3 underwent first-round RT-PCR with the HTBI primer set. Each CDR3 protein gets one entry after TCRdb re-called the multiplex PCR reads with MiXCR. The table has more than 500,000 distinct CDR3 sequences, approximately 48% seen once. Per the germline V gene, CDR1 is SQVTM and CDR2 is ANQGSEA. The V end was cut by 7 bases, the J end by 3 bases, with 13 bases between. This CDR3 comprises 13 residues. The entry originates in a study of T cells in Graves' hyperthyroidism and ophthalmopathy. Patients having uncontrolled infection, another autoimmune disease, pregnancy or lactation were not included. Diagnostic decisions used clinical symptoms, serum thyroxine and TRAb, thyroid ultrasound and orbital computed tomography. Study findings and constraints: Ophthalmopathy was told apart from stable hyperthyroidism by a 13 V-J model. Most thyroid-expanded clonotypes above 0.001 were also found in blood.

The V gene is TRBV29-1, the J gene TRBJ1-5; weak D call: TRBD1 (5 bases). The sequence came from an adult woman with Graves' disease, either hyperthyroidism or ophthalmopathy (not recorded which). Source material: peripheral blood or thyroid tissue (not recorded which). The CDR3 sequence: CSAQDNPNQPQHF. Here the CDR3 DNA reads TGCAGCGCCCAGGACAACCCCAATCAGCCCCAGCATTTT.